The 22 T cell receptor beta chains in this list originate from one sample, sequenced in a study of T-cell memory formation after mild COVID-19 (dated by TCRdb to about 2021). Receptor libraries were prepared by 5' RACE. Sequencer: Illumina NovaSeq 6000. Starting from the raw public reads, TCRdb applied fastp trimming at Q25, assembled clones with MiXCR and retained in-frame beta chains. One record per CDR3 amino acid sequence lists the most common genes and DNA. In this sample the table shows roughly 310,000 distinct CDR3 sequences, around 15% of which occur a single time. 22% of the sample belongs to the ten largest clones. Specimen: PBMCs or a T cell subset sorted from them (not recorded which). The receptors originated from a man between 18 and 35 years old who had mild COVID-19 (a few samples of this study predate the infection). The sample titles of this study are shuffled in the database, so cell type and time point are left out; the donor was told from shared clones.

This clonotype has a count of ten or more. This chain links TRBV5-1 with TRBJ2-2, with a possible D match to TRBD1 (5 bases). Germline V CDR1 and CDR2: SGHRS, YFSETQ. The CDR3 spans 14 residues. The V gene lost 4 bases and the J gene lost 4 bases, with 11 bases spanning the gap. In DNA form, the CDR3 reads TGCGCCAGCAGCCTAGGGGCACCCACCGGGGAGCTGTTTTTT. Its protein is CASSLGAPTGELFF.

In this sample, this clonotype turned up a few times. The genes are TRBV6-1 and TRBJ1-1; TRBD1 agrees at 7 bases. The CDR3 is made up of 13 amino acids. CDR1 and CDR2 (germline): MNHNS, SASEGT. Trimming cost V 4 bases and J 6 bases; bases outside gene matches: 5. The CDR3 coding sequence is TGTGCCAGCAGTGGCCAGGGGGGGGCTGAAGCTTTCTTT. Translated, it gives CASSGQGGAEAFF.

The chain uses TRBV6-5 and TRBJ1-5; D is unclear. Germline V CDR1 and CDR2: MNHEY, SVGAGI. V lost 10 bases to trimming and J lost 0 bases, with 19 bases between them. The CDR3 is made up of 16 amino acids. DNA of the CDR3: TGTGCCACTAGGATGAGCAGGTACAGTAGCAATCAGCCCCAGCATTTT. Its translation is CATRMSRYSSNQPQHF.

This clonotype was recorded a few times. J is TRBJ2-7 and V is TRBV12-3 or TRBV12-4; TRBD2 might be the D (6 bases). V was clipped by 8 bases and J by 5 bases, with 10 bases between them. This CDR3 is built from 11 residues. For the CDR3, the DNA is TGTGCCAGCGGGGGGATCGACGAGCAGTACTTC. Amino acid sequence: CASGGIDEQYF.

The V gene is TRBV5-3, the J gene TRBJ1-6; D gene uncertain. TRBV5-3 is treated as an ORF (open reading frame) with a function not yet certain. CDR3 size: 15 residues. The V gene lost 10 bases and the J gene lost 0 bases, with 14 bases spanning the gap. CDR3 nucleotide sequence: TGTGCCGATGAGGCGATCCTCTCCTATAATTCACCCCTCCACTTT. Protein product: CADEAILSYNSPLHF.

The sample holds a few counts of this clonotype. CDR3 DNA: TGTGCCAGCAGTTACTCAGGACAAAGGGCCTACGAGCAGTACTTC. The encoded protein is CASSYSGQRAYEQYF. The V and J genes are TRBV6-5 and TRBJ2-7; maybe TRBD1 (5 bases). V was cut by 0 bases and J by 2 bases, with 11 bases left in between. The germline V gene encodes CDR1 MNHEY and CDR2 SVGAGI. The CDR3 sequence is 15 residues long.

V is TRBV6-2 or TRBV6-3 and J is TRBJ2-7; D not certain. The V gene lost 3 bases and the J gene lost 2 bases, with 14 bases spanning the gap. CDR3 size: 15 residues. The germline gives CDR1 MNHEY, CDR2 SVGEGT. Written as DNA, the CDR3 is TGTGCCAGCAGTTATCCTACGGAGAATACCTACGAGCAGTACTTC. Translation gives CASSYPTENTYEQYF.

The chain is built from TRBV7-2 and TRBJ2-7, with no clear D. This CDR3 is built from 13 residues. Trimming took 3 bases from V and 1 from J, leaving 7 bases between them. Germline-derived CDR1 and CDR2 are SGHTA and FQGNSA. As DNA, the CDR3 is TGTGCCAGCAGCTTCCATATTTCCTACGAGCAGTACGTC. Protein: CASSFHISYEQYV.

The chain links TRBV6-2 or TRBV6-3 to TRBJ2-1; D unresolved. V was cut by 6 bases and J by 10 bases, with 16 bases left in between. Germline assignment: CDR1 MNHEY and CDR2 SVGEGT. The CDR3 is 13 residues long. The CDR3 coding sequence is TGTGCCAGCAGCAACGCCCCTCAACCCGAGCAGTTCTTC. The encoded protein is CASSNAPQPEQFF.

CDR3 nucleotide sequence: TGTGCCAGCAGCGTGGTAGGGGAGCTAGCCGGGACCCAGTACTTC. Amino acid sequence: CASSVVGELAGTQYF. This sequence joins TRBV9 and TRBJ2-5; D may be TRBD1 or TRBD2 (5 bases each). The length of the CDR3 is 15 residues. The germline CDR1 and CDR2 sequences are SGDLS and YYNGEE. V dropped 2 bases and J dropped 7 bases, with 18 bases sitting between them. The full variable domain, in which reference TRBV9 and TRBJ2-5 provide the parts outside the CDR3, is DSGVTQTPKHLITATGQRVTLRCSPRSGDLSVYWYQQSLDQGLQFLIQYYNGEERAKGNILERFSAQQFPDLHSELNLSSLELGDSALYFCASSVVGELAGTQYFGPGTRLLVL.

The chain uses TRBV12-3 or TRBV12-4 and TRBJ2-2, with a tentative D call TRBD1 (6 bases). Trimming left V 3 bases short and J 3 bases short, with 8 bases between. This CDR3 spans 14 amino acids. The CDR3 DNA sequence: TGTGCCAGCAGTTTTCCAGGGGACACCGGGGAGCTGTTTTTT. It specifies CASSFPGDTGELFF.

This CDR3 is CATSDSEETQYF. The DNA for the CDR3 is TGTGCCACCAGTGATTCGGAGGAGACCCAGTACTTC. This rearrangement joins TRBV24-1 to TRBJ2-5; D unresolved. Germline-derived CDR1 and CDR2 are KGHDR and SFDVKD. The CDR3 is 12 residues long. Trimming took 2 bases from V and 5 from J, leaving 5 bases between them.

This clonotype has a handful of counts. This sequence joins TRBV5-4 and TRBJ1-1; 9 bases align to TRBD1. This CDR3 contains 14 residues. J gave up 9 bases and V 3 bases, and 9 bases lay outside the gene matches. CDR1 and CDR2 (germline): SGHNT, YYREEE (reference sequence). The CDR3 loop reads CASSSTGTGFKAFF. The CDR3 region has the DNA TGTGCCAGCAGCTCCACCGGGACAGGGTTCAAAGCTTTCTTT.

The chain is built from TRBV5-1 and TRBJ1-1, with TRBD1 matching 12 bases. The ends lost 4 bases at V and 5 bases at J; junction bases unmatched: 9. The CDR3 extends over 16 amino acids. CDR1 is SGHRS, CDR2 YFSETQ, per germline. The CDR3 reads CASSPWDRGPGTEAFF. The CDR3 DNA sequence: TGCGCCAGCAGCCCCTGGGACAGGGGGCCGGGAACTGAAGCTTTCTTT.

The chain recombines TRBV7-2 with TRBJ2-7; 11 nucleotides match TRBD2. CDR1 and CDR2 (germline): SGHTA, FQGNSA. V dropped 1 base and J dropped 6; count of bases not matched to a gene: 5. The CDR3 is 15 residues long. This chain's CDR3 is CASSLEPSGGSEQYF. In nucleotides, the CDR3 is TGTGCCAGCAGCTTAGAGCCTAGCGGGGGGTCCGAGCAGTACTTC.

This clonotype was recorded many times. This chain connects TRBV12-3 or TRBV12-4 to TRBJ1-5; a weak D match, TRBD1 (6 bases). V was cut by 6 bases and J by 4 bases, with 13 bases left in between. This CDR3 comprises 14 residues. The CDR3 region is CASSPTGSNQPQHF. The CDR3 coding sequence is TGTGCCAGCAGCCCTACAGGGTCGAATCAGCCCCAGCATTTT.

The rearrangement joins TRBV20-1 to TRBJ1-1; TRBD1 matches at 7 bases. V trimming: 5 bases; J trimming: 12 bases; junction bases outside the gene matches: 9. The CDR3 sequence is 11 residues long. The germline V gene encodes CDR1 DFQATT and CDR2 SNEGSKA (reference sequence). The CDR3 bases are TGCAGTGCTCCCAAGGCAGGGGGACCTTTCTTT. Residues: CSAPKAGGPFF.

This clonotype was seen many times. The chain combines TRBV5-1 with TRBJ1-5, with D possibly TRBD1 on 6 matching bases. The germline V gene has CDR1 SGHRS and CDR2 YFSETQ. V was shortened by 0 bases and J by 1 base, with 11 bases between the two germline ends. The CDR3 is made up of 16 amino acids. CDR3 DNA: TGCGCCAGCAGCTTGGGGGGACAAGGGAGCAATCAGCCCCAGCATTTT. Its protein product is CASSLGGQGSNQPQHF.

This clonotype came up a few times. The J gene is TRBJ2-3, the V gene TRBV12-3 or TRBV12-4, with TRBD2 matching over 12 bases. V dropped 6 bases and J dropped 4; count of bases not matched to a gene: 5. This CDR3 region has 15 residues. The CDR3 DNA is TGTGCCAGCAGAGCCCCTAGCGGGGGGGCAGATACGCAGTATTTT. Its protein is CASRAPSGGADTQYF.

In this sample, this clonotype turned up a few times. The chain uses TRBV2 and TRBJ2-7; TRBD1 aligns across 7 bases. Germline values: CDR1 SNHLY, CDR2 FYNNEI. V lost 6 bases and J lost 0; bases outside the gene matches: 11. The CDR3 is 16 amino acids. The CDR3, as DNA: TGTGCCAGCAGGGCGCCCACAGGGGTTGGCTCCTACGAGCAGTACTTC. This codes for CASRAPTGVGSYEQYF.

V usage is TRBV24-1 and J usage is TRBJ2-7; no firm D call. Deletions cut 4 bases from V and 6 bases from J, with 12 bases between. Per germline, CDR1 KGHDR and CDR2 SFDVKD. The CDR3 loop spans 13 amino acids. The CDR3 sequence: CATSELRRLEQYV. DNA of the CDR3: TGTGCCACCAGTGAGCTCAGAAGGCTCGAGCAGTACGTC.

This chain connects TRBV10-3 to TRBJ2-5; D not resolved. CDR3 length equals 13 residues. Germline values: CDR1 ENHRY, CDR2 SYGVKD. V dropped 2 bases and J dropped 1 base, with 5 bases sitting between them. CDR3 nucleotides: TGTGCCATCAGTGAGGGGTTCCAAGAGACCCAGTACTTC. Translation gives CAISEGFQETQYF.